The 29 T cell receptor beta chains below all came from one sample that was sequenced in a study of memory CD4+ T cells and cytomegalovirus serostatus. Libraries were prepared by immunoSEQ multiplex PCR; TCRdb keeps only in-frame clonotypes and omits some of them. The repertoire holds about 41,000 clones, 70% to 80% seen once, with around 0.72% in the top ten. The sort gate was single viable CD3+CD4+CD8-CD45RO+ cells for memory CD4+ T cells. Sequenced material: memory CD4+ T cells from blood. These receptors all come from an adult in good health and CMV-seronegative.

The sample holds a few counts of this clone. V gene TRBV5-8 combines with J gene TRBJ1-1, with D possibly matching TRBD1 (6 bases). The CDR3 covers 16 residues. Trimming removed 3 bases from V and 0 bases from J, with 15 bases in between. Germline V gene lookup returns CDR1 SGHTS and CDR2 YDEGEE. The CDR3 coding sequence is TGTGCCAGCAGCTCCGGACAGCTGGTCATGAACACTGAAGCTTTCTTT. Protein product: CASSSGQLVMNTEAFF.

V usage is TRBV4-2 and J usage is TRBJ1-5, with a tentative D call TRBD1 (5 bases). Looked up from germline, CDR1 is LGHNA and CDR2 is YNFKEQ. Trimming pared 0 bases from V and 5 bases from J, leaving 14 bases between. CDR3 length: 16 amino acids. The CDR3 DNA reads TGTGCCAGCAGCCAAGACAATCTCGGGGCTTATCAGCCCCAGCATTTT. This sequence encodes CASSQDNLGAYQPQHF.

The gene calls are TRBV5-4 and TRBJ2-3; maybe TRBD1 (5 bases). Germline CDR1 SGHNT, CDR2 YYREEE (reference sequence). The V end was cut by 4 bases, the J end by 6 bases, with 6 bases between. The CDR3 is 11 residues long. CDR3 DNA sequence: TGTGCCAGCAGCCACAGGGATACGCAGTATTTT. Encoded protein: CASSHRDTQYF.

The rearrangement links TRBV6-1 to TRBJ1-2; D perhaps matches TRBD1 (5 bases). Looked up from germline, CDR1 is MNHNS and CDR2 is SASEGT. The V end lost 8 bases, the J end lost 0 bases, and 13 bases lay between the germline ends. CDR3 length: 14 amino acids. As DNA, the CDR3 is TGTGCCAGCGGAAGGGACGGAGCTAACTATGGCTACACCTTC. Its translation: CASGRDGANYGYTF.

This chain uses TRBV30 with TRBJ2-7; the D is unclear. The CDR3 spans 12 residues. V lost 5 bases and J lost 4, with 12 bases in between. Germline V gene data show CDR1 as GTSNPN and CDR2 as SVGIG (reference sequence). The CDR3 coding sequence is TGTGCCTGGGGCCCTAGGCCTTACGAGCAGTACTTC. Translation: CAWGPRPYEQYF.

The chain joins TRBV2 to TRBJ1-1; D uncertain. Trimming stripped 0 bases from V and 8 bases from J, with 13 bases between. Germline CDR1 is SNHLY and CDR2 is FYNNEI. The CDR3 runs 14 residues. The CDR3 region is CASSEARSGGEAFF. CDR3 nucleotides: TGTGCCAGCAGTGAAGCACGGTCCGGCGGCGAAGCTTTCTTT.

The rearrangement joins TRBV28 to TRBJ1-3; the D is unclear. Trimming cost V 3 bases and J 5 bases, with 14 bases left between them. The CDR3 is 15 amino acids. The germline V gene encodes CDR1 MDHEN and CDR2 SYDVKM. The CDR3 coding sequence is TGTGCCAGCAGTTTGGGCGGCCAGGCACGAAACACCATATATTTT. Protein: CASSLGGQARNTIYF.

This clone was seen a single time. V gene TRBV6-5 combines with J gene TRBJ1-2, with D perhaps matching TRBD1 (6 bases). The ends were cut back, 0 bases at V and 4 bases at J, with 9 bases in the middle. Germline V lookup: CDR1 MNHEY, CDR2 SVGAGI. The CDR3 has 14 amino acids. CDR3: CASSYSRTVYGYTF. CDR3 DNA: TGTGCCAGCAGTTACTCGAGGACAGTCTATGGCTACACCTTC.

This clone appeared a few times. V is TRBV19 and J is TRBJ1-2; D gene unclear. Trimming left V 7 bases short and J 0 bases short, with 9 bases between. The CDR3 is 13 amino acids. The germline V gene encodes CDR1 LNHDA and CDR2 SQIVND (reference sequence). The CDR3 reads CASTAGANYGYTF. The DNA for the CDR3 is TGTGCCAGTACGGCGGGCGCTAACTATGGCTACACCTTC.

The rearrangement joins TRBV19 to TRBJ2-4, with a weak D call TRBD1 (5 bases). The V end lost 5 bases, the J end lost 7 bases, and 15 bases lay between the germline ends. The CDR3 consists of 14 residues. The V gene's germline CDR1 is LNHDA and CDR2 SQIVND (reference sequence). CDR3 bases: TGTGCCAGTAGTCCTCGTCGCCAGGGCAACATTCAGTACTTC. Amino acids: CASSPRRQGNIQYF.

V and J are TRBV11-1 and TRBJ2-7, with TRBD1 matching over 10 bases. This CDR3 has 14 amino acids. Germline V CDR1 and CDR2: SGHAT, FQDESV (reference sequence). The J segment lost 4 bases and the V segment lost 6 bases, leaving 6 bases of the junction unmatched. CDR3 DNA sequence: TGTGCCAGCAGTCGACAGGGGGCAGAATACGAGCAGTACTTC. Its protein product is CASSRQGAEYEQYF.

The chain is built from TRBV7-2 and TRBJ2-7; 8 bases match TRBD1. Trimming cost V 1 base and J 3 bases; bases outside gene matches: 2. This CDR3 has 14 residues. CDR1 is SGHTA, CDR2 FQGNSA, per germline. CDR3 region: CASSLGTGNYEQYF. CDR3 bases: TGTGCCAGCAGCTTAGGGACAGGGAACTACGAGCAGTACTTC.

This sequence joins TRBV7-2 and TRBJ2-5; 9 bases fit TRBD2. CDR1 and CDR2 (germline): SGHTA, FQGNSA. The CDR3 covers 14 residues. V shed 5 bases, J shed 1 base, and the junction held 2 bases outside the gene matches. The CDR3 region is CASSERGAQETQYF. The CDR3, as DNA: TGTGCCAGCAGCGAGCGGGGGGCCCAAGAGACCCAGTACTTC.

The rearrangement uses TRBV30 and TRBJ2-1, with D possibly TRBD2 on 5 matching bases. The CDR3 loop spans 14 amino acids. Trimming cost V 6 bases and J 11 bases, with 23 bases left between them. Germline assignment: CDR1 GTSNPN and CDR2 SVGIG (reference sequence). CDR3 region: CACDNGLDLAQQFF. The CDR3 region has the DNA TGTGCCTGCGACAACGGACTGGACTTGGCTCAGCAGTTCTTC.

The chain employs TRBV6-1 and TRBJ1-6; TRBD1 matches at 9 bases. The CDR3 is made up of 16 amino acids. CDR1 MNHNS and CDR2 SASEGT come from the germline V gene. After removal of 4 bases from V and 9 bases from J, the junction contained 10 bases not matched to a gene. The CDR3 sequence: CASSARTGAVGSPLHF. The CDR3 DNA reads TGTGCCAGCAGTGCCAGGACAGGGGCCGTGGGTTCACCCCTCCACTTT.

The CDR3: CASRLGLLLTDTQYF. The CDR3 DNA sequence: TGTGCCAGCAGGTTGGGACTCCTTCTCACAGATACGCAGTATTTT. The V and J genes are TRBV6-1 and TRBJ2-3; D perhaps matches TRBD2 (6 bases). This CDR3 is built from 15 residues. Trimming left V 6 bases short and J 2 bases short, with 15 bases between. The germline V gene has CDR1 MNHNS and CDR2 SASEGT.

The chain links TRBV6-1 to TRBJ1-2; maybe TRBD1 (6 bases). The CDR3 extends over 13 amino acids. V gave up 7 bases and J gave up 3 bases, with 12 bases separating them. Germline lookup yields CDR1 MNHNS and CDR2 SASEGT. The CDR3 region is CASTAGQYYGYTF. DNA for the CDR3: TGTGCCAGCACGGCGGGACAATACTATGGCTACACCTTC.

The table lists this clone with a few counts. This chain links TRBV6-5 with TRBJ1-1, with a tentative D call TRBD1 (5 bases). This CDR3 is 11 amino acids long. Germline V gene sequence: CDR1 MNHEY, CDR2 SVGAGI. The V gene lost 8 bases and the J gene lost 4 bases, with 8 bases spanning the gap. The CDR3 nucleotides are TGTGCCAGCGGGGGGGGCACTGAAGCTTTCTTT. Its translation is CASGGGTEAFF.

The rearrangement uses TRBV18 and TRBJ1-4, with D hard to call. The CDR3 sequence is 14 residues long. V lost 0 bases and J lost 8, with 10 bases in between. Germline values: CDR1 KGHSH, CDR2 LQKENI. The CDR3 nucleotides are TGTGCCAGCTCACCACCGGTCGTGCAGGAAAAACTGTTTTTT. Protein sequence: CASSPPVVQEKLFF.

The V and J genes are TRBV27 and TRBJ1-2, with TRBD1 identical over 11 bases. CDR1 MNHEY and CDR2 SMNVEV come from the germline V gene (reference sequence). This CDR3 contains 17 residues. V trimming: 7 bases; J trimming: 4 bases; junction bases outside the gene matches: 14. The CDR3 bases are TGTGCCAGCACCCGAATTGGGACAGGGGGGTTTCGCTATGGCTACACCTTC. It encodes CASTRIGTGGFRYGYTF.

The gene calls are TRBV10-3 and TRBJ2-7; D unresolved. The CDR3 spans 15 residues. V was clipped by 4 bases and J by 7 bases, with 20 bases between them. Germline values: CDR1 ENHRY, CDR2 SYGVKD. CDR3 bases: TGTGCCATCAGTGTGACTCCTCCTTATTTAGGTGAGCAGTACTTC. Its protein product is CAISVTPPYLGEQYF.

J is TRBJ1-5 and V is TRBV5-5; the match to TRBD1 covers 9 bases. Trimming removed 7 bases from V and 4 bases from J; junction bases left unmatched: 9. The CDR3 loop spans 15 amino acids. Germline CDR1 SGHKS, CDR2 YYEKEE (reference sequence). The CDR3 region is CASRPSGQGNQPQHF. The CDR3 coding sequence is TGTGCCAGCCGCCCTTCAGGACAGGGGAATCAGCCCCAGCATTTT.

This chain links TRBV30 with TRBJ1-5; no clear D. Germline lookup yields CDR1 GTSNPN and CDR2 SVGIG (reference sequence). This CDR3 spans 13 amino acids. V shed 2 bases and J shed 0 bases, with 5 bases lying between them. DNA for the CDR3: TGTGCCTGGAGTAAAGATAGCAATCAGCCCCAGCATTTT. Protein sequence: CAWSKDSNQPQHF.

The V gene is TRBV14, the J gene TRBJ2-6; D is uncertain. Germline assignment: CDR1 SGHDN and CDR2 FVKESK. This CDR3 comprises 15 residues. The V and J ends lost 3 bases and 1 base respectively, with 7 bases between them. The CDR3 DNA reads as TGTGCCAGCAGCCAGCTCGGATCTGGGGCCAACGTCCTGACTTTC. It specifies CASSQLGSGANVLTF.

CDR3 sequence reads: CASRDAREIYEQYF. CDR3 nucleotides: TGTGCCAGCAGAGACGCCCGAGAAATCTACGAGCAGTACTTC. The genes are TRBV5-6 and TRBJ2-7; D unresolved. There are 14 residues in the CDR3. V lost 5 bases and J lost 3, with 15 bases in between. Germline CDR1 is SGHDT and CDR2 is YYEEEE.

This clone came up once. The chain combines TRBV7-2 with TRBJ2-1; TRBD1 matches 8 bases. The CDR3 loop spans 13 amino acids. Germline lookup yields CDR1 SGHTA and CDR2 FQGNSA. The V segment lost 5 bases and the J segment 13 bases; nucleotides outside the gene matches: 10. The CDR3 DNA reads TGTGCCAGCAGCGAGACAGGGGACCGGCTTCAGTTCTTC. Protein sequence: CASSETGDRLQFF. Filled out from reference TRBV7-2 and TRBJ2-1, the complete variable domain reads GAGVSQSPSNKVTEKGKDVELRCDPISGHTALYWYRQSLGQGLEFLIYFQGNSAPDKSGLPSDRFSAERTGGSVSTLTIQRTQQEDSAVYLCASSETGDRLQFFGPGTRLTVL.

This clone was seen a handful of times. The chain is built from TRBV7-3 and TRBJ2-2; D remains ambiguous. The CDR3 covers 14 residues. CDR1 and CDR2 (germline): SGHTA, FQGTGA. V lost 8 bases and J 0 bases, leaving 10 bases between the germline ends. CDR3 bases: TGTGCCAGCGGTGGCGGTTCGAACACCGGGGAGCTGTTTTTT. Translation: CASGGGSNTGELFF.

This clone turned up a few times. The chain joins TRBV4-1 to TRBJ1-5; D may be TRBD1 (5 bases). With 1 base removed from V and 8 bases from J, the gap between germline ends came to 18 bases. Germline V gene sequence: CDR1 MGHRA, CDR2 YSYEKL. The CDR3 covers 16 residues. CDR3 protein: CASSQGNAGARKPQHF. CDR3 DNA: TGCGCCAGCAGCCAAGGAAACGCCGGGGCTAGGAAGCCCCAGCATTTT.

The CDR3 is CASSPRATSTDTQYF. Here the CDR3 DNA reads TGTGCCAGCTCACCAAGGGCGACTAGCACAGATACGCAGTATTTT. The rearrangement links TRBV18 to TRBJ2-3; no clear D. V dropped 2 bases and J dropped 0 bases, with 9 bases sitting between them. Per the germline V gene, CDR1 is KGHSH and CDR2 is LQKENI. This CDR3 has 15 residues.